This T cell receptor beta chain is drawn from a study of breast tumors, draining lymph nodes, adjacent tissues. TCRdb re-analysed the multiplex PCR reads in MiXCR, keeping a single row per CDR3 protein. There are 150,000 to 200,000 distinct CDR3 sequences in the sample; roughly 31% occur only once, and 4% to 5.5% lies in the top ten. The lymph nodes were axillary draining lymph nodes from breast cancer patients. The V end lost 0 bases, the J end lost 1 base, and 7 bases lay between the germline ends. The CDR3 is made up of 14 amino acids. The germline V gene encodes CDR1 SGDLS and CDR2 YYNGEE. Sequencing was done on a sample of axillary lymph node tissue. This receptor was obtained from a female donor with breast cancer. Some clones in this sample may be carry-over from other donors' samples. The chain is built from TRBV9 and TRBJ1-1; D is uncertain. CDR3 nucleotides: TGTGCCAGCAGCGTAGTTGCACAGAACACTGAAGCTTTCTTT. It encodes CASSVVAQNTEAFF.